This TCR beta chain was identified during a study of CD8 T cells in Susac syndrome. Overall study findings and caveats: The study recognized that the number of individuals in its TCR sequencing and HLA analysis was relatively small.

Remarks on this clonotype: Its antigen is unknown.

An amount of RNA that ranged from roughly 0.5 to 1 ug was reverse transcribed with random hexamers. TCR beta CDR3 was amplified by immunoSEQ covering 54 Vbeta and 13 Jbeta. Each CDR3 protein is one row after TCRdb ran MiXCR on the immunoSEQ multiplex PCR reads. The sample gives 330,000 or so distinct CDR3 sequences, approximately 90% of which show up once; more than 0.15% is in the top ten. With 5 bases clipped from V and 3 bases from J, the junction kept 8 bases outside the gene matches. CDR3 size: 15 residues. From germline, CDR1 is LNHDA and CDR2 SQIVND (reference sequence). It was treatment-naive patients with stable or active relapsing-remitting disease who made up the multiple sclerosis controls. Bulk CD8+ and CD4+ cells came from magnetic negative isolation; CD8+ TEMRA by FACS.

The material sequenced was CD8+ T cells from PBMCs. The chain joins TRBV19 to TRBJ2-7; 9 nucleotides agree with TRBD1. This receptor was obtained from a human donor with multiple sclerosis. The CDR3 DNA is TGTGCCAGTAGTCCCGGGACAGGGCTTCTCTACGAGCAGTACTTC. Amino acids: CASSPGTGLLYEQYF.